This TCR beta chain came from a study of shared clonotypes between healthy human individuals. Notes on the study in general: Blood was the sole source, and tissue repertoires probably differ. The study generally estimated greater richness for naive than memory subsets.

The naive CD8 subset, CD45RO-negative cells positively selected for CCR7, excluded terminally differentiated effector memory CD45RA+ cells. Germline loops: CDR1 SGDLS, CDR2 YYNGEE. V was clipped by 0 bases and J by 0 bases, with 11 bases between them. The CDR3 sequence is 16 residues long. Comment on this clone: The antigen is unknown.

Sorted-subset replicate PCR reactions were performed with roughly 200 ng DNA, corresponding to tens of thousands of T cell genomes. As originally analysed: ImmunoSEQ only sent back junction sequences with no quality scores, so filtering was done differently. Only in-frame clones appear in the TCRdb table, and some are missing; sequencing was by immunoSEQ multiplex PCR. For V, J and clone size, that table is used; D and trimming come from the DNA. This sample yields around 2,000,000 clones, of which 85% to 95% are seen a single time; around 1.2% belongs to the top ten. The TCR was taken from a man younger than 35 in good health. Material: naive CD8+ T cells sorted from blood. The chain carries TRBV9 and TRBJ2-3; no clear D gene. The CDR3 region has the DNA TGTGCCAGCAGCGTAGAAGCTGTGACTAGCACAGATACGCAGTATTTT. The encoded protein is CASSVEAVTSTDTQYF.